This T cell receptor beta chain was sequenced during a study of shared clonotypes between healthy human individuals. About the research overall: Donors had three CD4 naive, three CD4 memory, two CD8 naive and one CD8 memory plate apiece.

Sorted-subset replicate PCRs used roughly 180 ng DNA, approximately 33,000 T cell genomes. Original analysis: In the immunoSEQ data, sequences were junction-only and lacked quality scores, so filtering differed. Profiling relied on immunoSEQ multiplex PCR, and the TCRdb table lists in-frame clones only, not all of them. V and J calls plus clone size are reproduced from that table; the DNA served to infer D and trimming. Among about 580,000 clones listed, nearly 98% were seen once. Naive CD8 cells lacked CD45RO, underwent positive selection for CCR7 and left out terminally differentiated effector memory CD45RA+ cells. The study drew its donors from healthy HIV-negative adults without recent acute infections or vaccinations. The TCR sequence derives from a young man in good health. The material sequenced was naive CD8+ T cells sorted from blood.

The CDR3 DNA follows: TGTGCCAGCAGCTTAAGGGGGCGAAATGAAAAACTGTTTTTT. This translates into CASSLRGRNEKLFF. The chain uses TRBV7-8 and TRBJ1-4; 7 bases line up with TRBD1. The CDR3 spans 14 residues. The J segment lost 5 bases and the V segment lost 2 bases, leaving 2 bases of the junction unmatched. The V gene's germline CDR1 is SGHVS and CDR2 FQNEAQ.